This TCR beta chain appears in the sequencing data of a study of blood T cell repertoires in COVID-19. The overall study: Sample material is recorded as cDNA or gDNA derived from T cells, B-cell-depleted T cells, or PBMCs.

Libraries were prepared by immunoSEQ multiplex PCR; TCRdb keeps only in-frame clonotypes and omits some of them. The sample includes some 320,000 clones, around 88% of them seen just once. Material: peripheral blood. The TCR originated in a woman in her 30s who had recovered from COVID-19.

The CDR3 DNA sequence: TGCGCCAGCAGCACAAGGACAGGGGACACTGAAGCTTTCTTT. Amino acid sequence: CASSTRTGDTEAFF. This chain links TRBV5-1 with TRBJ1-1; 9 bases agree with TRBD1. The CDR3 is 14 amino acids. Germline V gene sequence: CDR1 SGHRS, CDR2 YFSETQ. With 4 bases clipped from V and 3 bases from J, the junction kept 4 bases outside the gene matches. Combining the CDR3 with reference TRBV5-1 and TRBJ1-1 gives the whole variable domain KAGVTQTPRYLIKTRGQQVTLSCSPISGHRSVSWYQQTPGQGLQFLFEYFSETQRNKGNFPGRFSGRQFSNSRSEMNVSTLELGDSALYLCASSTRTGDTEAFFGQGTRLTVV.